This T cell receptor (beta chain) was profiled in a study of T cell repertoires in urothelial bladder cancer. Broader study findings: One T-cell clone reached up to roughly 15% of carcinoma infiltrating lymphocytes. Carcinoma specimens had median roughly 2.2% tumor infiltrating lymphocytes, benign around 12%. Carcinoma specimens had fewer T cells than benign specimens.

Trimming at V came to 4 bases and at J to 5 bases, leaving 8 bases not matched to a gene. This CDR3 comprises 15 residues. Germline CDR1 LNHDA, CDR2 SQIVND (reference sequence). The assay was immunoSEQ multiplex PCR, and TCRdb's table has in-frame clones only and misses some. This sample has about 14,000 clones, with 66% found just once. Comment on this clone: Its specificity is unknown.

The receptor was derived from a human donor with urothelial carcinoma. Sequenced: tumor-infiltrating cells from bladder cancer. The chain employs TRBV19 and TRBJ2-3; 8 positions match TRBD2. The CDR3 sequence: CASSTRGGPGDTQYF. The DNA for the CDR3 is TGTGCCAGTAGTACCCGGGGGGGGCCCGGAGATACGCAGTATTTT.